This entry describes one T cell receptor beta chain. As yet, its antigen is unknown. One end of the junction fails to match germline, which may point to a read error. Uncontrolled infection, other autoimmune disease, pregnancy or lactation barred patients from enrollment. The PBMCs studied were ones that came from around 10 ml fresh peripheral blood. This CDR3 has 16 amino acids. CDR1 SEHNR and CDR2 FQNEAQ come from the germline V gene (reference sequence). From RNA transcripts, TCR beta CDR3 regions were amplified. HTBI primers drove first-round RT-PCR of the TCR CDR3. MiXCR, run by TCRdb on the multiplex PCR reads, gives a single entry per CDR3 protein. The table has under 300,000 distinct CDR3 sequences, 13% seen once. The source of the sample is a study of T cells in Graves' hyperthyroidism and ophthalmopathy. For the study at large: It was at initial diagnosis, before any treatment, that peripheral blood was collected.

General study points: Ophthalmopathy was told apart from stable hyperthyroidism by a 13 V-J model.

The TCR originated in a woman aged 25 to 39 with Graves' hyperthyroidism that later progressed to Graves' ophthalmopathy. Sample: blood. The rearrangement links TRBV7-9 to TRBJ1-2, with D unresolved. CDR3 sequence: CACSLAQEGAMYGYTF. For the CDR3, the DNA is TGTGCCTGCAGCTTAGCGCAGGAGGGCGCCATGTATGGCTACACCTTC.